This T cell receptor beta chain was recovered during a study of PD-L1 blockade in urothelial cancer. On the study more broadly: Analyzed time points were 3 weeks (second dose) and 6 weeks after therapy began.

The time point is: peripheral blood 6 weeks after treatment start. Sample numbers ranged from 1 to 8 per patient, encompassing pretreatment and on-treatment collections. Whole-study results and caveats: Clones that were tumor-associated expanded more in the blood of durable-benefit patients at 3 weeks.

Sequencing was performed with immunoSEQ multiplex PCR; in TCRdb, only in-frame clones are kept and a portion is missing. The sample has around 110,000 clones; 75% to 90% are singletons. Turning to this clone: The antigen is undetermined.

The material sequenced was PBMCs, taken around atezolizumab (anti-PD-L1) treatment. This clonotype was sampled from a man aged 60 to 75 with urothelial cancer.

The DNA of the CDR3 is TGTGCCAGCTCATCGACAGGGGGCGGCTACGAGCAGTACTTC. Encoded protein: CASSSTGGGYEQYF. V is TRBV18 and J is TRBJ2-7; 10 bases are shared with TRBD1. Germline values: CDR1 KGHSH, CDR2 LQKENI. CDR3 length: 14 residues. J was trimmed by 3 bases and V by 5 bases; bases with no gene match: 4.